This entry lists 3 T cell receptor beta chains sequenced from one sample in a study of T cells in Graves' hyperthyroidism and ophthalmopathy. There were TCR beta CDR3 regions amplified from RNA transcripts. The HTBI set primed first-round TCR CDR3 RT-PCR. In TCRdb, the multiplex PCR reads were re-called with MiXCR into one record per CDR3 protein. In the table there are approximately 700,000 distinct CDR3 sequences, about a sixth of which are singletons. The sequencing input was blood. These receptors were taken from a man aged 18 to 29 with Graves' hyperthyroidism.

This clonotype was seen a handful of times. The DNA for the CDR3 is TGTGCCAGCAGATACTTAGACTTTCGAGGGGAGCTGTTTTTT. It is translated as CASRYLDFRGELFF. V is TRBV12-3 or TRBV12-4 and J is TRBJ2-2; no clear D. The CDR3 sequence is 14 residues long. Trimming pared 6 bases from V and 8 bases from J, leaving 16 bases between.

Ten or more counts support this clonotype. The rearrangement joins TRBV20-1 to TRBJ2-1, with TRBD2 matching over 8 bases. This CDR3 is built from 14 residues. V dropped 5 bases and J dropped 4; count of bases not matched to a gene: 7. The germline gives CDR1 DFQATT, CDR2 SNEGSKA (reference sequence). The CDR3 is CSAGLAGPYNEQFF. As DNA, the CDR3 is TGCAGTGCTGGGCTAGCGGGCCCGTACAATGAGCAGTTCTTC.

There are a few counts of this clonotype. The V and J genes are TRBV28 and TRBJ1-1; the D is unclear. The germline V and J ends were trimmed by 8 bases and 5 bases, with 9 bases remaining between them. The CDR3 extends over 11 amino acids. CDR1 and CDR2 from the germline V gene are MDHEN and SYDVKM. CDR3 in amino acids: CASLYRTEAFF. In DNA, the CDR3 is TGTGCCAGCCTTTACCGGACTGAAGCTTTCTTT.